The source of this T cell receptor beta chain is a study of molecular identifiers for immune sequencing clone quantification. CDR1 is SQVTM, CDR2 ANQGSEA, per germline. Trimming took 0 bases from V and 3 from J; bases not matched to a gene: 8. The CDR3 is 15 amino acids. MiXCR was run by TCRdb on the PCR reads, yielding one entry per CDR3 protein. The sample holds tens of thousands of distinct CDR3 sequences, approximately 23% seen once. Sequences were obtained from naive CD8+ T cells from blood, with Jurkat cell RNA spiked in. Stated subset: FACS-sorted CD8+CD4-CCR7+CD45RA+ naive T cells. The clonotype originates from a human donor in good health. Some libraries in this study had Jurkat cell RNA spiked in. The V gene is TRBV29-1, the J gene TRBJ2-7; 7 bases map to TRBD1. The CDR3 reads CSVEEPGQAHYEQYF. The CDR3 nucleotides read TGCAGCGTTGAAGAACCCGGACAGGCCCACTACGAGCAGTACTTC.